This TCR beta chain was profiled in a study of CD8 T cells in Susac syndrome. Sequencing of TCR beta was carried out in blood CD8+ and CD4+ T cells. In Susac syndrome patients, recently defined diagnostic criteria for definite or probable disease were met. The length of the CDR3 is 15 residues. V shed 6 bases, J shed 1 base, and the junction held 6 bases outside the gene matches. The V gene's germline CDR1 is MNHEY and CDR2 SVGAGI. RNA totalling about 0.45 to 1 ug underwent reverse transcription with random hexamers. With immunoSEQ multiplex PCR, TCR beta CDR3 was amplified across 54 Vbeta and 13 Jbeta. From the immunoSEQ multiplex PCR reads, TCRdb called clonotypes with MiXCR, one entry per CDR3 protein. The data contain hundreds of thousands of distinct CDR3 sequences, less than 95% of them singletons.

Material: CD4+ T cells from PBMCs. The chain carries TRBV6-5 and TRBJ2-1; 7 nucleotides match TRBD1. The TCR sequence derives from a human donor with Susac syndrome. DNA for the CDR3: TGTGCCAGCAGCCCTCGACAGGGATCCTACAATGAGCAGTTCTTC. Amino acid sequence: CASSPRQGSYNEQFF.